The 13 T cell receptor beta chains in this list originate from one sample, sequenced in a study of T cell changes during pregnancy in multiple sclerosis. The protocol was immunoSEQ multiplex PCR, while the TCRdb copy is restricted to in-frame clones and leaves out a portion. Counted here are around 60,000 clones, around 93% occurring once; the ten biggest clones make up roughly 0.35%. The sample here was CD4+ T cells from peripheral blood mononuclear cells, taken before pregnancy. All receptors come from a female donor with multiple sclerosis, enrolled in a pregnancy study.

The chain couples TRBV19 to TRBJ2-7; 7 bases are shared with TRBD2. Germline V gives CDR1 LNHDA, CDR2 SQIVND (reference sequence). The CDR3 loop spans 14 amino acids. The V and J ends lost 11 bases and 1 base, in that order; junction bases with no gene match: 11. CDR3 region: CAVGVTGGSYEQYF. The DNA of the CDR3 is TGTGCCGTGGGGGTAACGGGAGGATCCTACGAGCAGTACTTC.

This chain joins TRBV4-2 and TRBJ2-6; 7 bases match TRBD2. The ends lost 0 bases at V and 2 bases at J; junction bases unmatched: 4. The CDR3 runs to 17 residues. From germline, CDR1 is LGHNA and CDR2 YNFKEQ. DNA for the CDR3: TGTGCCAGCAGCCAAGACCACGGGACTACTGGGGCCAACGTCCTGACTTTC. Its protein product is CASSQDHGTTGANVLTF.

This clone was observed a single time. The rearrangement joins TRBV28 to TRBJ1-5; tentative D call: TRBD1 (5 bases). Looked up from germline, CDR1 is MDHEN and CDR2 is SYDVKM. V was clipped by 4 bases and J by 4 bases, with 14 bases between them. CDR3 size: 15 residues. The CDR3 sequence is CASSSGTLLNQPQHF. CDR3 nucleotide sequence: TGTGCCAGCAGTTCCGGGACTCTACTTAATCAGCCCCAGCATTTT.

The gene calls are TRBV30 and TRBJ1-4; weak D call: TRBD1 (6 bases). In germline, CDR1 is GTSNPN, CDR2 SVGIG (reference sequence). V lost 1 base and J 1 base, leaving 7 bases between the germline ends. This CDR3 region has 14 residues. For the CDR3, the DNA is TGTGCCTGGAGTGCAGGGGTAACTAATGAAAAACTGTTTTTT. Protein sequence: CAWSAGVTNEKLFF.

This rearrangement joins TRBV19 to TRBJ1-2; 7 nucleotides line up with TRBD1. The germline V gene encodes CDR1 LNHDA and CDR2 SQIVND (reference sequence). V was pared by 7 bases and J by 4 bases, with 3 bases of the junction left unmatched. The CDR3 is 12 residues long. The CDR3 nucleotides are TGTGCCAGTACTCACAGGGGCTATGGCTACACCTTC. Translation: CASTHRGYGYTF. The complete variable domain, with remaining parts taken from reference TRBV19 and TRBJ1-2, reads DGGITQSPKYLFRKEGQNVTLSCEQNLNHDAMYWYRQDPGQGLRLIYYSQIVNDFQKGDIAEGYSVSREKKESFPLTVTSAQKNPTAFYLCASTHRGYGYTFGSGTRLTVV.

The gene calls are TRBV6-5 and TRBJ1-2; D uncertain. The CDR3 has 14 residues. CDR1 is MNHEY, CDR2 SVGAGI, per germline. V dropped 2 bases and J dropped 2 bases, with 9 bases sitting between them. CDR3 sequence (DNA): TGTGCCAGCAGTTACCTAGGAAGCAACTATGGCTACACCTTC. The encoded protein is CASSYLGSNYGYTF.

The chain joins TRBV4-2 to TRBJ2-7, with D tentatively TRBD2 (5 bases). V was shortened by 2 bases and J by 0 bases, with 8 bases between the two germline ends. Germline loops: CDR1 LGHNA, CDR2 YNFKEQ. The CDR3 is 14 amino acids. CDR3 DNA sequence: TGTGCCAGCAGCCAATCGGGAAACTCCTACGAGCAGTACTTC. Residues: CASSQSGNSYEQYF.

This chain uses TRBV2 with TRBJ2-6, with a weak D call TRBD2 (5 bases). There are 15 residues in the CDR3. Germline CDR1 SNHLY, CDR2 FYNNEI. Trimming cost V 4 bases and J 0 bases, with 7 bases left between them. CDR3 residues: CASSAGNSGANVLTF. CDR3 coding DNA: TGTGCCAGCAGTGCGGGGAACTCTGGGGCCAACGTCCTGACTTTC. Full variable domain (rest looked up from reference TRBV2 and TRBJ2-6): EPEVTQTPSHQVTQMGQEVILRCVPISNHLYFYWYRQILGQKVEFLVSFYNNEISEKSEIFDDQFSVERPDGSNFTLKIRSTKLEDSAMYFCASSAGNSGANVLTFGAGSRLTVL.

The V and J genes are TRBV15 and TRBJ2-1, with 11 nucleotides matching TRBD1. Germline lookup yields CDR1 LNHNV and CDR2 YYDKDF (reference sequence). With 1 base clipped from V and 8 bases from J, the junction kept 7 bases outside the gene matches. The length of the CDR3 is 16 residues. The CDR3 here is CATSRVRDRGSHEQFF. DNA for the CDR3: TGTGCCACCAGCAGAGTAAGGGACAGGGGGTCCCATGAGCAGTTCTTC.

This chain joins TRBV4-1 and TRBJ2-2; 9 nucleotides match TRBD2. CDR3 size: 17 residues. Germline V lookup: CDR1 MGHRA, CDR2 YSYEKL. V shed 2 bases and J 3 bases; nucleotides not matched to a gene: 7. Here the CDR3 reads CASSQIFGGRDTGELFF. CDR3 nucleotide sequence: TGCGCCAGCAGCCAAATCTTTGGCGGGAGGGACACCGGGGAGCTGTTTTTT.

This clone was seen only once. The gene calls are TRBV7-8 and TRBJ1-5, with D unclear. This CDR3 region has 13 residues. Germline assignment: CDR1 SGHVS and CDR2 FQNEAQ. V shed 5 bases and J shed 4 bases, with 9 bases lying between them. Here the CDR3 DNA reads TGTGCCAGCAGCCCTAGGGAGAATCAGCCCCAGCATTTT. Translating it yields CASSPRENQPQHF.

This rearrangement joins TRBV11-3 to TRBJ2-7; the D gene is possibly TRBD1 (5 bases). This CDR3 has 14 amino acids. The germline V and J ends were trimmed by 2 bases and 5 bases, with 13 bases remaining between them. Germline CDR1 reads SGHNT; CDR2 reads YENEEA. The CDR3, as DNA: TGTGCCAGCAGCTTACGGCAGGGTGGCGACGAGCAGTACTTC. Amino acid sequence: CASSLRQGGDEQYF. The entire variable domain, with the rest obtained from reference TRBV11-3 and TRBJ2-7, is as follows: EAGVVQSPRYKIIEKKQPVAFWCNPISGHNTLYWYLQNLGQGPELLIRYENEEAVDDSQLPKDRFSAERLKGVDSTLKIQPAELGDSAVYLCASSLRQGGDEQYFGPGTRLTVT.

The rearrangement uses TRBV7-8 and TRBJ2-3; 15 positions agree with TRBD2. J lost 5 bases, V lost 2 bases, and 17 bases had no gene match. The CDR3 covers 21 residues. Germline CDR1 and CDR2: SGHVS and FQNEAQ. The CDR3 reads CASSLSHKNPGLAGGIDTQYF. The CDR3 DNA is TGTGCCAGCAGCTTATCTCACAAAAACCCGGGACTAGCGGGAGGAATAGATACGCAGTATTTT.